The rows below give T cell receptor beta chains drawn from one sample of a study of monozygotic twins with inflammatory bowel disease. TCRdb reanalyzed the 5' RACE reads, giving one entry per CDR3 protein sequence and no DNA. The table for this sample gives about 110,000 distinct CDR3 sequences. What was sequenced was blood. These receptors were obtained from a human donor with ulcerative colitis or Crohn's disease, or a healthy co-twin of an affected twin (not recorded which). The CDR3 runs from the conserved cysteine through the conserved F or W.

TRBV5-6	TRBJ2-1	CASSRLGVAGGTEQFF
TRBV6-5	TRBJ1-5	CASSYFRDGTHQPQHF
TRBV13	TRBJ2-1	CASSLLGEQFF
TRBV7-8	TRBJ1-3	CASSRGSGNTIYF
TRBV30	TRBJ2-1	CAWSWGNEQFF
TRBV18	TRBJ2-2	CASSRTGRNGELFF
TRBV18	TRBJ1-1	CASPQEGTTNTEAFF
TRBV28	TRBJ2-7	CASSRKYEQYF
TRBV29-1	TRBJ2-7	CSVEGTGTSVYEQYF
TRBV5-1	TRBJ1-5	CASSLGSYSNQPQHF
TRBV15	TRBJ1-1	CATSQDRALNTEAFF
TRBV7-2	TRBJ2-7	CASSLWGTDEYEQYF
TRBV7-3	TRBJ2-1	CASSPSGTSSYNEQFF
TRBV28	TRBJ1-2	CASDPLGTGGGSNYGYTF
TRBV5-1	TRBJ2-3	CASSLTSGGDPLFTDTQYF
TRBV6-1	TRBJ1-5	CASSQPGTNQPQHF
TRBV6-2/TRBV6-3	TRBJ1-1	CATTDRGGAFF
TRBV7-3	TRBJ2-1	CASSRSTLQGAYEQFF
TRBV7-9	TRBJ2-7	CASSLWTGNSYEQYF
TRBV28	TRBJ1-3	CASSLVPGSGNTIYF
TRBV12-3/TRBV12-4	TRBJ1-1	CASSPWTEMNTEAFF
TRBV20-1	TRBJ2-3	CSAPRAYTQYF
TRBV28	TRBJ2-1	CASSSAGTYNEQFF
TRBV20-1	TRBJ2-2	CSARAASGDHTGELFF
TRBV5-1	TRBJ2-2	CASSLTRTGTGELFF
TRBV24-1	TRBJ1-2	CATSEKPSYGYTF
TRBV28	TRBJ2-5	CASSSPWSVGGQETQYF
TRBV7-2	TRBJ2-2	CASSLFGGGNTGELFF
TRBV28	TRBJ2-7	CASSLQGPAPYEQYF
TRBV10-3	TRBJ2-7	CAISESGQLGEQYF
TRBV6-5	TRBJ2-5	CASSYGDRGTQETQYF
TRBV5-6	TRBJ2-1	CASSLGLAGVVNEQFF
TRBV7-9	TRBJ1-2	CASSLDVKLRGYTF
TRBV18	TRBJ1-6	CASSPRGGIYNSPLHF
TRBV28	TRBJ1-1	CASSLWRNTEAFF
TRBV7-6	TRBJ2-7	CASSLIQGVREQYF
TRBV20-1	TRBJ2-1	CSARPGTTTSHEQFF
TRBV29-1	TRBJ1-4	CSVALGTGGIEKLFF